The rows below give T cell receptor beta chains drawn from one sample of a study of beta chain features in type 1 diabetes. TCRdb keeps only in-frame clones here, not all; method: immunoSEQ multiplex PCR. Of some 150,000 clones listed, 9.5% to 10% are singletons. The sample consisted of central memory CD4+ T cells from blood. These receptors were obtained from a woman aged 40 to 50 in good health. CDR3s include the opening cysteine and the closing phenylalanine or tryptophan. The D gene is left open where the match is weak. Clone size is stated in some rows and not others, as once, few, many or a class when expanded.

abundance	j_gene	v_gene	d_gene	CDR3aa	CDR3nt
many	TRBJ2-5	TRBV12-5	NA	CASGIGLSETQYF	TGTGCTAGTGGTATCGGACTTAGCGAGACCCAGTACTTC
NA	TRBJ1-2	TRBV25-1	NA	CASSDLGRGDYGYTF	TGTGCCAGCAGTGACCTTGGCAGGGGCGACTATGGCTACACCTTC
few	TRBJ2-7	TRBV5-1	TRBD1	CASSSGQGAYEQYF	TGCGCCAGCAGCTCCGGACAGGGCGCTTACGAGCAGTACTTC
NA	TRBJ1-1	TRBV7-8	NA	CASSPLGPNTEAFF	TGTGCCAGCAGCCCCCTGGGGCCGAACACTGAAGCTTTCTTT
few	TRBJ2-5	TRBV12-5	TRBD2	CASGLILASGQQETQYF	TGTGCTAGTGGTTTGATTCTGGCTAGCGGGCAACAAGAGACCCAGTACTTC
NA	TRBJ2-5	TRBV5-1	TRBD1	CASSIGQVKETQYF	TGCGCCAGCAGCATAGGACAGGTGAAAGAGACCCAGTACTTC
many	TRBJ2-1	TRBV5-1	NA	CASSRGGNEQFF	TGCGCCAGCAGCAGAGGGGGAAATGAGCAGTTCTTC
many	TRBJ2-7	TRBV2	TRBD2	CASSGPSGVPGEQYF	TGTGCCAGCAGTGGCCCTAGCGGGGTCCCCGGGGAGCAGTACTTC
few	TRBJ2-7	TRBV7-2	NA	CASSLDSGTSSYEQYF	TGTGCCAGCAGCTTAGACTCGGGGACATCCTCCTACGAGCAGTACTTC
NA	TRBJ2-5	TRBV29-1	NA	CSVEGQGRETQYF	TGCAGCGTTGAGGGGCAGGGAAGGGAGACCCAGTACTTC
NA	TRBJ2-3	TRBV6-4	NA	CASSSEGGGTDTQYF	TGTGCCAGCAGCAGCGAGGGGGGGGGCACAGATACGCAGTATTTT
NA	TRBJ1-5	TRBV7-9	TRBD1	CASSRQGANQPQHF	TGTGCCAGCAGCCGACAGGGGGCAAATCAGCCCCAGCATTTT
few	TRBJ1-6	TRBV7-2	TRBD1	CASSSGQGNSPLHF	TGTGCCAGCAGCTCGGGACAGGGGAATTCACCCCTCCACTTT
few	TRBJ1-3	TRBV25-1	NA	CASSEGSQGSGNTIYF	TGTGCCAGCAGTGAGGGGTCGCAGGGCTCTGGAAACACCATATATTTT
NA	TRBJ1-6	TRBV12-5	NA	CASGLGQDNSPLHF	TGTGCTAGTGGTTTGGGACAGGATAATTCACCCCTCCACTTT
few	TRBJ2-7	TRBV6-5	NA	CASSRGTGEQYF	TGTGCCAGCAGTCGAGGCACGGGCGAGCAGTACTTC
NA	TRBJ1-2	TRBV27	NA	CASRGRGHTNYGYTF	TGTGCCAGCAGGGGGAGGGGACACACTAACTATGGCTACACCTTC
few	TRBJ1-1	TRBV19	NA	CASSIYNTEAFF	TGTGCCAGTAGTATCTACAACACTGAAGCTTTCTTT
NA	TRBJ1-6	TRBV6-5	TRBD1	CASSLGQSHSPLHF	TGTGCCAGCAGTTTGGGACAGAGCCATTCACCCCTCCACTTT
NA	TRBJ2-2	TRBV27	NA	CASSPLVGTGELFF	TGTGCCAGCAGTCCTTTAGTCGGCACCGGGGAGCTGTTTTTT
NA	TRBJ2-3	TRBV2	TRBD2	CASSERGGLDTQYF	TGTGCCAGCAGTGAACGGGGGGGACTAGATACGCAGTATTTT
many	TRBJ2-1	TRBV7-8	NA	CASTITKTASYNEQFF	TGTGCCAGCACCATAACTAAAACTGCCTCCTACAATGAGCAGTTCTTC
few	TRBJ2-5	TRBV5-1	TRBD2	CASRPQTGTSGETQYF	TGCGCCAGCAGACCACAGACCGGGACTAGCGGGGAGACCCAGTACTTC
few	TRBJ2-7	TRBV18	TRBD1	CASSQGQDDEQYF	TGTGCCAGCTCACAGGGACAGGATGACGAGCAGTACTTC
once	TRBJ1-5	TRBV11-2	NA	CASSFDGNSNQPQHF	TGTGCCAGCAGCTTTGACGGGAATAGCAATCAGCCCCAGCATTTT